This T cell receptor beta chain derives from a study of cytomegalovirus exposure and HLA in healthy donors. Study information: Early on, a data release was issued that held approximately 92 million unique TCRs from HLA-typed donors.

Germline assignment: CDR1 MGHRA and CDR2 YSYEKL. The CDR3 consists of 14 residues. Germline trimming cut 2 bases from V and 9 bases from J; bases unmatched to any gene: 10. Both 60 Vbeta primers and 13 Jbeta primers went into the PCR. Profiling relied on immunoSEQ multiplex PCR, and the TCRdb table lists in-frame clones only, not all of them. The sample holds about 190,000 clones, 80% to 85% seen once. This clonotype was obtained from a boy aged 10-17 years in good health and CMV-seronegative. The V and J genes are TRBV4-1 and TRBJ2-7; 7 nucleotides match TRBD2. The material sequenced was PBMCs. The CDR3 DNA follows: TGCGCCAGCAGCCAACCCGGACTAGGTGAGGTGCAGTACTTC. It yields the protein CASSQPGLGEVQYF.